This paragraph reports one T cell receptor beta chain. Repertoires were generated with immunoSEQ multiplex PCR, while TCRdb's copy carries only in-frame clones and drops some. The sample records 9,500 to 13,000 clones, 50% to 70% being singletons. The CDR3 is 15 amino acids. The germline gives CDR1 SGHAT, CDR2 FQNNGV. V lost 1 base and J 4 bases, leaving 10 bases between the germline ends. The sample comes from a study of neoadjuvant anti-PD-1 for oral cavity cancer. Time point of the sample: after neoadjuvant nivolumab, at surgical resection. The chain links TRBV11-2 to TRBJ2-2; no clear D gene. The sequence was obtained from a person between 35 and 79 years old with oral cavity squamous cell carcinoma. The sequencing used tumor tissue, collected after nivolumab (anti-PD-1) treatment. The CDR3 is CASSLGTVSTGELFF. The CDR3 coding sequence is TGTGCCAGCAGCTTAGGGACGGTGTCCACCGGGGAGCTGTTTTTT.